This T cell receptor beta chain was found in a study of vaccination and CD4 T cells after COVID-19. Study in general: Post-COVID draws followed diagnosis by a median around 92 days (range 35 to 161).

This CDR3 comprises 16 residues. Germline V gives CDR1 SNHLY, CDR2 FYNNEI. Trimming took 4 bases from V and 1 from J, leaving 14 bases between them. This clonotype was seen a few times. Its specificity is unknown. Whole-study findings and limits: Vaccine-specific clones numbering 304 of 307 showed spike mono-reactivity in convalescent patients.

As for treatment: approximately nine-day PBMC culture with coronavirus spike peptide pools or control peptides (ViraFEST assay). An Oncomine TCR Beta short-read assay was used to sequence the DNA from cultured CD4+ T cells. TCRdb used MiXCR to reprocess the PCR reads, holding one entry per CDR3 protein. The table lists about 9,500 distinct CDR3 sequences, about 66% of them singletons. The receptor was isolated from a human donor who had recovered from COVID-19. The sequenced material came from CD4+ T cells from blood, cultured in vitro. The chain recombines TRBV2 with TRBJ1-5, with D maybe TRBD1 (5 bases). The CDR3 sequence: CASSGRGSESNQPQHF. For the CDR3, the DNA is TGTGCCAGCAGTGGGCGGGGCAGCGAGAGCAATCAGCCCCAGCATTTT.